These 11 T cell receptor beta chains came from one sample sequenced in a study of PD-L1 blockade in urothelial cancer. Described time point: peripheral blood 6 weeks after treatment start. Method: immunoSEQ multiplex PCR; TCRdb's copy keeps in-frame clones and lacks some. In the table there are some 31,000 clones, around three quarters of which are singletons. The input for sequencing was PBMCs, taken around atezolizumab (anti-PD-L1) treatment. The receptors were sampled from a man between 65 and 85 years old with urothelial cancer.

This chain connects TRBV27 to TRBJ1-6, with unresolved D. The CDR3 is 14 amino acids. V lost 2 bases and J 6 bases, leaving 8 bases between the germline ends. Germline CDR1 MNHEY, CDR2 SMNVEV (reference sequence). The CDR3 coding sequence is TGTGCCAGCAGTTTAGGGCAGACTAATTCACCCCTCCACTTT. Protein: CASSLGQTNSPLHF.

This rearrangement joins TRBV4-2 to TRBJ1-5, with a tentative D call TRBD1 (5 bases). The V gene lost 0 bases and the J gene lost 0 bases, with 9 bases spanning the gap. Germline V CDR1 and CDR2: LGHNA, YNFKEQ. The CDR3 length is 16 residues. The CDR3 coding sequence is TGTGCCAGCAGCCAAGAGGGGGGGAATAGCAATCAGCCCCAGCATTTT. This codes for CASSQEGGNSNQPQHF.

V is TRBV19 and J is TRBJ1-4; TRBD1 is a possible D gene (6 bases). CDR3 length: 16 amino acids. Trimming cost V 7 bases and J 0 bases, with 15 bases left between them. Germline CDR1 reads LNHDA; CDR2 reads SQIVND (reference sequence). CDR3 residues: CASNPAWGPTNEKLFF. The CDR3 coding sequence is TGTGCCAGTAATCCCGCTTGGGGGCCAACTAATGAAAAACTGTTTTTT.

The chain uses TRBV5-1 and TRBJ2-7; maybe TRBD2 (7 bases). Deletions cut 3 bases from V and 1 base from J, with 26 bases between. The germline CDR1 and CDR2 sequences are SGHRS and YFSETQ. This CDR3 spans 19 amino acids. The CDR3 nucleotides read TGCGCCAGCAGCTCCACGGGGGGCCGACGGGACTCCACGTCCTACGAGCAGTACTTC. As protein: CASSSTGGRRDSTSYEQYF.

In its sample, this clone was seen a few times. The rearrangement links TRBV7-8 to TRBJ2-2; 9 bases fit TRBD1. This CDR3 comprises 15 residues. Germline assignment: CDR1 SGHVS and CDR2 FQNEAQ. The ends lost 5 bases at V and 7 bases at J; junction bases unmatched: 8. The CDR3 region has the DNA TGTGCCAGCAGCCAGGCTGGACAGGGGAGCGGGGAGCTGTTTTTT. Protein sequence: CASSQAGQGSGELFF.

The rearrangement joins TRBV5-4 to TRBJ2-5; a weak D match, TRBD2 (6 bases). Germline lookup yields CDR1 SGHNT and CDR2 YYREEE (reference sequence). The CDR3 loop spans 15 amino acids. Between the trimmed V and J ends, which lost 3 bases and 4 bases, there was a span of 16 bases. Here the CDR3 reads CASSSAGISRETQYF. The CDR3 region has the DNA TGTGCCAGCAGCTCGGCGGGAATTTCTAGAGAGACCCAGTACTTC.

This chain joins TRBV7-2 and TRBJ1-2; weak D call: TRBD1 (6 bases). The CDR3 consists of 15 residues. Germline CDR1 is SGHTA and CDR2 is FQGNSA. The V end was cut by 5 bases, the J end by 0 bases, with 13 bases between. CDR3 in amino acids: CASSVGTPANYGYTF. The CDR3 nucleotides are TGTGCCAGCAGCGTTGGGACACCTGCTAACTATGGCTACACCTTC. The full variable domain, its missing parts supplied by reference TRBV7-2 and TRBJ1-2, is GAGVSQSPSNKVTEKGKDVELRCDPISGHTALYWYRQSLGQGLEFLIYFQGNSAPDKSGLPSDRFSAERTGGSVSTLTIQRTQQEDSAVYLCASSVGTPANYGYTFGSGTRLTVV.

DNA for the CDR3: TGTGCCAGCACCCCCCAGGGGACCGGGGAGCTGTTTTTT. This sequence encodes CASTPQGTGELFF. The chain uses TRBV2 and TRBJ2-2; TRBD1 is a possible D gene (6 bases). CDR3 length: 13 residues. Germline CDR1 and CDR2: SNHLY and FYNNEI. V dropped 7 bases and J dropped 5 bases, with 11 bases sitting between them.

This clone was detected once. J is TRBJ1-1 and V is TRBV28; 9 nucleotides align to TRBD1. V dropped 6 bases and J dropped 1; count of bases not matched to a gene: 0. CDR1 and CDR2 (germline): MDHEN, SYDVKM. The CDR3 spans 13 residues. In DNA form, the CDR3 reads TGTGCCAGCAGGGACAGGGGGAACACTGAAGCTTTCTTT. It yields the protein CASRDRGNTEAFF. The variable domain in full, with the rest retrieved from reference TRBV28 and TRBJ1-1, is DVKVTQSSRYLVKRTGEKVFLECVQDMDHENMFWYRQDPGLGLRLIYFSYDVKMKEKGDIPEGYSVSREKKERFSLILESASTNQTSMYLCASRDRGNTEAFFGQGTRLTVV.

The genes are TRBV19 and TRBJ2-7; 10 bases agree with TRBD2. Germline V CDR1 and CDR2: LNHDA, SQIVND (reference sequence). V lost 5 bases, J lost 0 bases, and 4 bases stayed unmatched. The CDR3 sequence is 15 residues long. The CDR3 region is CASSLLAGSSYEQYF. CDR3 in DNA: TGTGCCAGTAGTTTACTAGCGGGGAGCTCCTACGAGCAGTACTTC.

CDR3 sequence: CASSQAGNRVNEKLFF. The CDR3 DNA is TGCGCCAGCAGCCAAGCGGGGAACCGGGTAAATGAAAAACTGTTTTTT. V gene TRBV4-3 combines with J gene TRBJ1-4, with D unresolved. V was trimmed by 1 base and J by 5 bases, leaving 14 bases between them. Germline assignment: CDR1 LGHNA and CDR2 YSLEER. The length of the CDR3 is 16 residues.